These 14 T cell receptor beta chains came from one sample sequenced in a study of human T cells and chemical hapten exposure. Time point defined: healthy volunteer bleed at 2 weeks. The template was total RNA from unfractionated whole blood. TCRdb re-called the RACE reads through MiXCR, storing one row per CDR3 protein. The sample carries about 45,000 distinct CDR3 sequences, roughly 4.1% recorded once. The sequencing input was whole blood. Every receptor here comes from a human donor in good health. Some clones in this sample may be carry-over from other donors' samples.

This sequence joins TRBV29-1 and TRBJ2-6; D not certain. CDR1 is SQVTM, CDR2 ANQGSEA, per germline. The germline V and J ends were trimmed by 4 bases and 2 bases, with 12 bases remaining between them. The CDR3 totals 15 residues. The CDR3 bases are TGCAGCGTTGTGCCAGGTAGGGCTGGGGCCAACGTCCTGACTTTC. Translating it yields CSVVPGRAGANVLTF.

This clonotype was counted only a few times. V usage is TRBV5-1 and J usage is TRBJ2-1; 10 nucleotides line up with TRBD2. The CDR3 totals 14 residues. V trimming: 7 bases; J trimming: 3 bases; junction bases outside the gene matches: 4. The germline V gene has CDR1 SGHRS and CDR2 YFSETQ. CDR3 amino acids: CASGTSVVYNEQFF. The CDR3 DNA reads TGCGCCAGCGGGACTAGCGTGGTCTACAATGAGCAGTTCTTC.

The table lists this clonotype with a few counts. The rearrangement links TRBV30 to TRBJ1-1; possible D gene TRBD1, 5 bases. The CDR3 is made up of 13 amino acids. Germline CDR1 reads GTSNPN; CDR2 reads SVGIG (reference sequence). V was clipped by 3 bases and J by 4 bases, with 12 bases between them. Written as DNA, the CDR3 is TGTGCCTGGAGAGGGACGGGGGGCACTGAAGCTTTCTTT. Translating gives CAWRGTGGTEAFF.

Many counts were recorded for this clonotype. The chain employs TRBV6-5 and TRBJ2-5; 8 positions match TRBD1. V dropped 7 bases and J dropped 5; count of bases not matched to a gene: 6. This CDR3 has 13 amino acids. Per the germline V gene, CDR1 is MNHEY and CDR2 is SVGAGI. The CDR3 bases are TGTGCCAGCATCGACAGGGGTACGGAGACCCAGTACTTC. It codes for CASIDRGTETQYF.

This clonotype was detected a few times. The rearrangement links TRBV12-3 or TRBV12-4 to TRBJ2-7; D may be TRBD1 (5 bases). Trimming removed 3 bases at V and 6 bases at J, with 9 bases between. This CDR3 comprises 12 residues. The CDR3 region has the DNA TGTGCCAGCAGTTTCGGTAGGGGCGAGCAGTACTTC. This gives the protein CASSFGRGEQYF.

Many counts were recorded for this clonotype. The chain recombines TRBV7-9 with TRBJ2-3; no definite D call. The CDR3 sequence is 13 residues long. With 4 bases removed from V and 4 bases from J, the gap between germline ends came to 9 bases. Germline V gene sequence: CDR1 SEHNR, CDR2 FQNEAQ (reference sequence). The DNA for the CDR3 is TGTGCCAGCAGCTCAACCCACTCAGATACGCAGTATTTT. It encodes CASSSTHSDTQYF.

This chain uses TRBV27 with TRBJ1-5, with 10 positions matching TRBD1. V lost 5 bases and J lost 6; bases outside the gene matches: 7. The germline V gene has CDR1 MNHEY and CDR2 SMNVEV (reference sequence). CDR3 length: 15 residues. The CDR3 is CASSAGTGESQPQHF. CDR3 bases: TGTGCCAGCAGTGCCGGGACAGGGGAAAGTCAGCCCCAGCATTTT.

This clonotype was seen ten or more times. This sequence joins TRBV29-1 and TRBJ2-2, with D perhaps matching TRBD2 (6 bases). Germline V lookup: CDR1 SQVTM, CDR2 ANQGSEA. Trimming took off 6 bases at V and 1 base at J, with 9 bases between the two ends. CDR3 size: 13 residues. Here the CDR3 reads CSVGLLNTGELFF. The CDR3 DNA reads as TGCAGCGTGGGACTGCTGAACACCGGGGAGCTGTTTTTT.

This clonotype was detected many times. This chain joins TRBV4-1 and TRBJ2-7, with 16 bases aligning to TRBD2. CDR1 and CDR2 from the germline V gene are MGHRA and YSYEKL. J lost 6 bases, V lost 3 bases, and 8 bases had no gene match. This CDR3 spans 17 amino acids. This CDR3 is CASSHRGLAGGPLEQYF. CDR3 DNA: TGCGCCAGCAGCCACCGGGGACTAGCGGGAGGGCCTCTCGAGCAGTACTTC.

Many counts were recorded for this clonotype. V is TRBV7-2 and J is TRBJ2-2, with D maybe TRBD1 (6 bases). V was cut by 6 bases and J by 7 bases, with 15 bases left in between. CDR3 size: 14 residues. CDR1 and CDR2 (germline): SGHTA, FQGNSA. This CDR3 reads CASRTLGAGGELFF. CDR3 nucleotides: TGTGCCAGCAGAACGCTGGGGGCAGGCGGGGAGCTGTTTTTT.

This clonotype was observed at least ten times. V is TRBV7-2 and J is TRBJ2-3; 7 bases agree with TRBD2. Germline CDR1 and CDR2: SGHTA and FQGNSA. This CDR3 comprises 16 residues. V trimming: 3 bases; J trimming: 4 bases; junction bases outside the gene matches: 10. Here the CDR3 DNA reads TGTGCCAGCAGCTTGCGGGACTACCGATCTCCAGATACGCAGTATTTT. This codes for CASSLRDYRSPDTQYF.

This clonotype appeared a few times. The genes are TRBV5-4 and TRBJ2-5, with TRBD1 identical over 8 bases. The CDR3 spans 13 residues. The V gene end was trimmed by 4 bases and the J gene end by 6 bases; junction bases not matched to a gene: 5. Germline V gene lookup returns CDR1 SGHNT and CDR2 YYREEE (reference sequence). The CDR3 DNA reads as TGTGCCAGCAGCCAGACAGGGGTGAAGACCCAGTACTTC. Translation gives CASSQTGVKTQYF.

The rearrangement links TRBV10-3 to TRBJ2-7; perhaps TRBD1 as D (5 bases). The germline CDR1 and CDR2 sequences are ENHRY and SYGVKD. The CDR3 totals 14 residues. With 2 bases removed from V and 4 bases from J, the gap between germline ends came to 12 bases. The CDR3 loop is CAISEGAGRYEQYF. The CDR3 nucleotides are TGTGCCATCAGTGAGGGGGCAGGGCGGTACGAGCAGTACTTC.

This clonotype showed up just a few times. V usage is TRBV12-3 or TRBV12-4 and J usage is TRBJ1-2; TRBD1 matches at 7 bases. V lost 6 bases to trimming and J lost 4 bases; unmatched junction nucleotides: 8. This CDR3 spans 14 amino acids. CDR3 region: CASSRQGGSYGYTF. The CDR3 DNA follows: TGTGCCAGCAGCCGACAGGGCGGGAGCTATGGCTACACCTTC.